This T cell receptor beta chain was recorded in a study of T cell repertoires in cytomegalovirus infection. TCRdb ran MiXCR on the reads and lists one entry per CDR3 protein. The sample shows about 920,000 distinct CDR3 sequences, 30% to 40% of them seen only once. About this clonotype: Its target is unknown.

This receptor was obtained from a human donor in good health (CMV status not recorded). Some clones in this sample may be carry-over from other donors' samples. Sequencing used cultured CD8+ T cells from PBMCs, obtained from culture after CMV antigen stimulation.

This CDR3 is CAISLSGTGYNEQFF. In nucleotides, the CDR3 is TGTGCCATCAGCTTATCCGGGACGGGCTACAATGAGCAGTTCTTC. The V gene is TRBV10-3, the J gene TRBJ2-1; D is tentatively TRBD1 or TRBD2 (5 bases each). CDR1 and CDR2 from the germline V gene are ENHRY and SYGVKD. With 6 bases removed from V and 3 bases from J, the gap between germline ends came to 15 bases. The CDR3 is made up of 15 amino acids.